A selection of T cell receptor beta chains follows, all from one sample in a study of T cell responses to AZD1222 COVID-19 vaccine. Generated by immunoSEQ multiplex PCR, the TCRdb table keeps only in-frame clones and is missing some. Of about 130,000 clones listed, about nine tenths were seen once; the top ten hold around 3.5%. The specimen was peripheral blood, collected 28 days after the second AZD1222 dose. Receptors were obtained from an adult who received the AZD1222 COVID-19 vaccine. Both conserved end residues are part of each CDR3. The D gene is left open where the match is weak.

cdr3_aa cdr3_nt j_call v_call d_call
CASSLAGQGDYGYTF TGTGCCAGCAGCTTAGCGGGACAGGGGGACTATGGCTACACCTTC TRBJ1-2 TRBV7-2 TRBD1
CASSLDGDETQYF TGTGCCAGCAGCTTGGATGGGGACGAGACCCAGTACTTC TRBJ2-5 TRBV5-4 .
CATRGGIRSNEAFF TGTGCCACCCGAGGGGGGATAAGGAGCAATGAAGCTTTCTTT TRBJ1-1 TRBV2 .
CASRVRDSRGNEKLFF TGTGCCAGCCGAGTACGGGACAGTAGGGGGAATGAAAAACTGTTTTTT TRBJ1-4 TRBV11-3 TRBD1
CASRRDSGRGQPQHF TGTGCCAGCAGACGGGACAGCGGGCGGGGACAGCCCCAGCATTTT TRBJ1-5 TRBV2 TRBD1
CASSQVKYSNTGELFF TGCGCCAGCAGCCAAGTTAAGTACTCGAACACCGGGGAGCTGTTTTTT TRBJ2-2 TRBV4-3 .
CASSSPLNNYGYTF TGTGCCAGCAGTTCCCCGCTTAATAACTATGGCTACACCTTC TRBJ1-2 TRBV27 .
CASSRRDRELSNTGELFF TGTGCCAGCAGCCGCCGGGACAGGGAGCTTTCGAACACCGGGGAGCTGTTTTTT TRBJ2-2 TRBV3-1/TRBV3-2 TRBD1
CASSFIQGGGYTF TGTGCCAGCAGTTTTATCCAGGGCGGTGGCTACACCTTC TRBJ1-2 TRBV28 .
CASSLRTDSPLHF TGTGCCAGCAGTTTACGGACTGATTCACCCCTCCACTTT TRBJ1-6 TRBV12-3/TRBV12-4 .
CASSYPDRPGTEAFF TGCGCCAGCAGCTACCCTGACAGACCCGGCACTGAAGCTTTCTTT TRBJ1-1 TRBV5-1 .
CASSPGLAGAGANVLTF TGTGCCAGCTCACCTGGACTAGCGGGAGCTGGGGCCAACGTCCTGACTTTC TRBJ2-6 TRBV18 TRBD2
CASSRTGLDEQYF TGTGCCAGCAGCCGGACAGGTCTAGACGAGCAGTACTTC TRBJ2-7 TRBV7-3 TRBD1
CASRGRQGGDTIYF TGTGCCAGTAGAGGGAGGCAGGGAGGAGACACCATATATTTT TRBJ1-3 TRBV19 .
CASSPWGHRGENTEAFF TGTGCCAGCAGTCCCTGGGGCCACAGGGGCGAGAACACTGAAGCTTTCTTT TRBJ1-1 TRBV6-2/TRBV6-3 TRBD1
CASSIFSFSYNEQFF TGTGCCAGTAGTATATTCAGTTTCTCCTACAATGAGCAGTTCTTC TRBJ2-1 TRBV19 .
CASRQGATNEKLFF TGCGCCAGCAGACAGGGTGCAACTAATGAAAAACTGTTTTTT TRBJ1-4 TRBV10-2 .
CASSTSRPGQGAYEQYF TGTGCCAGCAGCACCAGCCGTCCCGGACAGGGGGCGTACGAGCAGTACTTC TRBJ2-7 TRBV21-1 .
CASSQQSRMNTEAFF TGCGCCAGCAGCCAGCAGAGCAGAATGAACACTGAAGCTTTCTTT TRBJ1-1 TRBV4-1 .
CASSPRTGQGNTGELFF TGTGCCAGCAGTCCCCGAACGGGACAGGGAAACACCGGGGAGCTGTTTTTT TRBJ2-2 TRBV6-4 TRBD1
CASSSGNPEAFF TGTGCCAGCAGTTCAGGGAATCCTGAAGCTTTCTTT TRBJ1-1 TRBV28 .
CASGRAVGGELFF TGTGCTAGTGGTCGGGCCGTGGGCGGGGAGCTGTTTTTT TRBJ2-2 TRBV12-5 .
CASSLQASGSHEQYF TGTGCCAGCAGCTTACAGGCTAGCGGGAGTCACGAGCAGTACTTC TRBJ2-7 TRBV7-2 TRBD2
CATSDPGQGASEKLFF TGTGCCACCAGTGACCCTGGACAGGGGGCAAGTGAAAAACTGTTTTTT TRBJ1-4 TRBV24-1 TRBD1
CASSQQYGQREGTQYF TGTGCCAGCAGCCAACAATATGGACAGCGGGAGGGGACCCAGTACTTC TRBJ2-5 TRBV7-9 TRBD2
CASSRLQGYKTEAFF TGTGCCAGCAGCCGATTACAGGGGTATAAGACTGAAGCTTTCTTT TRBJ1-1 TRBV7-9 TRBD1
CASSMKGRADSNQPQHF TGTGCCAGTAGTATGAAGGGGAGGGCCGATAGCAATCAGCCCCAGCATTTT TRBJ1-5 TRBV19 .